This passage covers 14 T cell receptor beta chains from one sample sequenced in a study of neurological immune-mediated disorders. A single record per CDR3 protein comes from TCRdb applying MiXCR to the 5' RACE reads. The table shows 35,000 to 45,000 distinct CDR3 sequences, with 11% to 15% occurring only once. Material for sequencing was PBMCs. These receptors all stem from a woman between 45 and 60 years old with HTLV-1-associated myelopathy (HAM/TSP).

This clonotype was observed many times. V and J are TRBV12-3 or TRBV12-4 and TRBJ1-2, with no clear D. The V and J ends lost 0 bases and 4 bases respectively, with 12 bases between them. CDR3 size: 15 residues. As DNA, the CDR3 is TGTGCCAGCAGTTTAGCGCTGGGCGGATTCTATGGCTACACCTTC. Protein sequence: CASSLALGGFYGYTF.

This clonotype appeared many times. The rearrangement links TRBV7-2 to TRBJ1-6; D possibly corresponds to TRBD1 (6 bases). The ends were cut back, 3 bases at V and 8 bases at J, with 14 bases in the middle. Germline V gene data show CDR1 as SGHTA and CDR2 as FQGNSA. The CDR3 has 15 residues. CDR3 loop: CASSFRQVGHSPLHF. The CDR3 DNA sequence: TGTGCCAGCAGCTTCCGACAGGTTGGGCATTCACCCCTCCACTTT.

The J gene is TRBJ1-6, the V gene TRBV20-1; D call uncertain. Trimming shortened V by 3 bases and J by 5 bases, and 11 bases separated the two germline ends. This CDR3 is 14 amino acids long. Germline V gene sequence: CDR1 DFQATT, CDR2 SNEGSKA (reference sequence). The CDR3 protein is CSARGLGNNSPLHF. The CDR3 DNA sequence: TGCAGTGCTAGGGGCCTGGGTAATAATTCACCCCTCCACTTT.

This clonotype has a count of ten or more. This chain uses TRBV7-8 with TRBJ2-5; no clear D. The J call is doubtful: the DNA matches TRBJ2-7 better. Germline CDR1 SGHVS, CDR2 FQNEAQ. The CDR3 runs 13 residues. The CDR3 reads CASSLAVGYEQYF. CDR3 nucleotides: TGTGCCAGCAGCTTAGCGGTGGGTTACGAGCAGTACTTC.

This rearrangement joins TRBV6-5 to TRBJ1-3; D might be TRBD1 (5 bases). Trimming shortened V by 2 bases and J by 1 base, and 9 bases separated the two germline ends. The CDR3 consists of 15 residues. Germline-derived CDR1 and CDR2 are MNHEY and SVGAGI. The CDR3: CASSYSGASGNTIYF. Written as DNA, the CDR3 is TGTGCCAGCAGTTACAGTGGGGCGTCTGGAAACACCATATATTTT.

Many counts were recorded for this clonotype. The chain is built from TRBV5-1 and TRBJ1-1; D remains unclear. CDR3 length: 14 amino acids. Trimming stripped 2 bases from V and 0 bases from J, with 8 bases between. Per the germline V gene, CDR1 is SGHRS and CDR2 is YFSETQ. As DNA, the CDR3 is TGCGCCAGCAGCTTAGATATCATGAACACTGAAGCTTTCTTT. This codes for CASSLDIMNTEAFF.

This clonotype was recorded at least ten times. The chain recombines TRBV11-2 with TRBJ2-1; TRBD1 matches at 10 bases. Germline V gene sequence: CDR1 SGHAT, CDR2 FQNNGV. CDR3 length equals 15 residues. V dropped 5 bases and J dropped 5; count of bases not matched to a gene: 6. CDR3 in DNA: TGTGCCAGCAGCAGAACCGGGACAGGGGACAATGAGCAGTTCTTC. As protein: CASSRTGTGDNEQFF.

At least ten counts were recorded for this clonotype. V and J are TRBV27 and TRBJ2-1; D not resolved. V lost 7 bases and J 0 bases, leaving 10 bases between the germline ends. Germline V gene data show CDR1 as MNHEY and CDR2 as SMNVEV (reference sequence). CDR3 length: 14 amino acids. CDR3 sequence reads: CASKAAPSYNEQFF. The DNA for the CDR3 is TGTGCCAGCAAGGCGGCCCCCTCCTACAATGAGCAGTTCTTC.

This clonotype was recorded many times. The rearrangement joins TRBV11-2 to TRBJ2-2; TRBD1 matches 7 bases. V gave up 5 bases and J gave up 5 bases; unmatched junction bases: 5. CDR1 and CDR2 from the germline V gene are SGHAT and FQNNGV. This CDR3 region has 14 residues. The CDR3 DNA follows: TGTGCCAGCAGCCCAAGACAGGGAACCGGGGAGCTGTTTTTT. It translates to CASSPRQGTGELFF.

V gene TRBV15 combines with J gene TRBJ1-1, with a tentative D call TRBD1 (6 bases). There are 14 residues in the CDR3. Deletions cut 3 bases from V and 2 bases from J, with 10 bases between. Germline V gene data show CDR1 as LNHNV and CDR2 as YYDKDF (reference sequence). As DNA, the CDR3 is TGTGCCACCAGCAGGGGGGACACAAACACTGAAGCTTTCTTT. It specifies CATSRGDTNTEAFF.

This clonotype was observed at least ten times. The chain has TRBV20-1 and TRBJ1-3; a weak D match, TRBD1 (5 bases). The CDR3 loop spans 13 amino acids. CDR1 and CDR2 from the germline V gene are DFQATT and SNEGSKA (reference sequence). V was clipped by 3 bases and J by 2 bases, with 8 bases between them. The CDR3 region has the DNA TGCAGTGCTAGCCGGGGGACTGGAAACACCATATATTTT. This translates into CSASRGTGNTIYF.

This clonotype has a count of ten or more. V and J are TRBV20-1 and TRBJ1-6, with no clear D. The V gene lost 0 bases and the J gene lost 9 bases, with 12 bases spanning the gap. The CDR3 contains 14 residues. Germline values: CDR1 DFQATT, CDR2 SNEGSKA (reference sequence). The CDR3 nucleotides are TGCAGTGCTAGAGATCGGGGTCGGAGTTCACCCCTCCACTTT. Its protein is CSARDRGRSSPLHF.

This clonotype has at least ten counts. J is TRBJ2-5 and V is TRBV7-8; D not certain. CDR1 SGHVS and CDR2 FQNEAQ come from the germline V gene. V lost 0 bases, J lost 2 bases, and 4 bases lay in between. The CDR3 sequence is 13 residues long. In nucleotides, the CDR3 is TGTGCCAGCAGCTTAGCGTGGCAAGAGACCCAGTACTTC. It codes for CASSLAWQETQYF.

The sample holds many counts of this clonotype. The chain is built from TRBV27 and TRBJ2-3, with 11 positions matching TRBD2. Germline CDR1 and CDR2: MNHEY and SMNVEV (reference sequence). CDR3 size: 20 residues. V shed 5 bases, J shed 0 bases, and the junction held 16 bases outside the gene matches. The chain's CDR3 is CASSPLPGLAEFASTDTQYF. In nucleotides, the CDR3 is TGTGCCAGCAGTCCCCTCCCGGGACTAGCGGAATTCGCGAGCACAGATACGCAGTATTTT.